These 26 T cell receptor beta chains originate from one sample sequenced in a study of T cell repertoires in cytomegalovirus infection. MiXCR was run by TCRdb on the reads, yielding one entry per CDR3 protein. The sample yields under 250,000 distinct CDR3 sequences, over 9% seen once. Sequenced: PBMCs. These receptors were obtained from a human donor in good health (CMV status not recorded). Some clones in this sample may be carry-over from other donors' samples.

This clonotype was detected ten times or more. The chain joins TRBV6-2 or TRBV6-3 to TRBJ2-1; 9 bases line up with TRBD2. Germline CDR1 reads MNHEY; CDR2 reads SVGEGT. The trim removed 7 bases at V and 5 bases at J, leaving 3 bases unmatched. This CDR3 has 13 residues. CDR3 nucleotide sequence: TGTGCCAGCAAAGCTAGCGGGGACAATGAGCAGTTCTTC. It translates to CASKASGDNEQFF.

This clonotype was seen at least ten times. This sequence joins TRBV7-2 and TRBJ2-7; 10 nucleotides align to TRBD2. After removal of 2 bases from V and 2 bases from J, the junction contained 9 bases not matched to a gene. Germline CDR1 reads SGHTA; CDR2 reads FQGNSA. This CDR3 has 17 residues. The CDR3 bases are TGTGCCAGCAGCTTATCCGCGGGACTAGCGTGGACCTACGAGCAGTACTTC. Protein: CASSLSAGLAWTYEQYF.

This clonotype was observed many times. The chain joins TRBV7-9 to TRBJ2-1, with 9 bases fitting TRBD1. Germline CDR1 and CDR2: SEHNR and FQNEAQ (reference sequence). The CDR3 loop spans 16 amino acids. With 6 bases clipped from V and 6 bases from J, the junction kept 12 bases outside the gene matches. The CDR3 loop reads CASSSSRDRDLNEQFF. The CDR3 DNA is TGTGCCAGCAGTTCTAGCCGGGACAGGGACCTCAATGAGCAGTTCTTC.

This clonotype was detected many times. The rearrangement uses TRBV6-6 and TRBJ1-1; D is undetermined. V lost 0 bases and J lost 2, with 4 bases in between. The CDR3 contains 13 residues. Germline V lookup: CDR1 MNHNY, CDR2 SVGAGI (reference sequence). CDR3 DNA sequence: TGTGCCAGCAGTTACTCGAGTAACACTGAAGCTTTCTTT. Its translation is CASSYSSNTEAFF.

The J gene is TRBJ2-3, the V gene TRBV6-2 or TRBV6-3; D unclear. The germline V gene encodes CDR1 MNHEY and CDR2 SVGEGT. The CDR3 loop spans 13 amino acids. Trimming cost V 2 bases and J 3 bases, with 6 bases left between them. The DNA of the CDR3 is TGTGCCAGCAGTTACCCCGCGACAGATACGCAGTATTTT. This encodes CASSYPATDTQYF.

This clonotype was observed at least ten times. V is TRBV20-1 and J is TRBJ2-1; the match to TRBD2 covers 14 bases. J lost 5 bases, V lost 6 bases, and 3 bases had no gene match. The V gene's germline CDR1 is DFQATT and CDR2 SNEGSKA (reference sequence). CDR3 length: 14 amino acids. The CDR3 DNA is TGCAGTGCCAAGGGACTAGCGGGAGACAATGAGCAGTTCTTC. Translating gives CSAKGLAGDNEQFF.

This clonotype was detected ten times or more. V and J are TRBV29-1 and TRBJ2-7, with TRBD2 matching over 9 bases. The junction had 5 bases not matched to a gene; V was cut back by 2 bases and J by 3 bases. The CDR3 length is 14 residues. Germline-derived CDR1 and CDR2 are SQVTM and ANQGSEA. CDR3 sequence: CSVEQGSGSYEQYF. CDR3 sequence (DNA): TGCAGCGTTGAACAGGGTAGCGGGAGCTACGAGCAGTACTTC.

To note about this clonotype: Just one base apart from a much larger clone, this may be a read error. The chain uses TRBV7-8 and TRBJ2-2; the D is unclear. Germline V gene sequence: CDR1 SGHVS, CDR2 FQNEAQ. The CDR3 is 15 amino acids. The DNA for the CDR3 is TGTGCCAGCAGCTACACAGAACGGAACATCGGGGAGCTGTTTTTT. Its translation: CASSYTERNIGELFF.

In the case of this clonotype: Sequence at one end of the junction differs from germline and may be a read error. The V call is TRBV24-1, the J call TRBJ2-1; TRBD1 matches 8 bases. The CDR3 runs 17 residues. The germline CDR1 and CDR2 sequences are KGHDR and SFDVKD. The CDR3 DNA reads TGTGCCACCAGTGATGTCTCTGGACAGGGCCCCTACAAGGAGCAGTTCTTC. This gives the protein CATSDVSGQGPYKEQFF.

This clonotype was picked up many times. This chain links TRBV19 with TRBJ1-5; no clear D. Per germline, CDR1 LNHDA and CDR2 SQIVND (reference sequence). V lost 10 bases to trimming and J lost 0 bases, with 16 bases between them. The CDR3 has 15 amino acids. The CDR3, as DNA: TGTGCCACCTCTTCTAGGGATTTTAGCAATCAGCCCCAGCATTTT. This codes for CATSSRDFSNQPQHF. Filled out from reference TRBV19 and TRBJ1-5, the complete variable domain reads DGGITQSPKYLFRKEGQNVTLSCEQNLNHDAMYWYRQDPGQGLRLIYYSQIVNDFQKGDIAEGYSVSREKKESFPLTVTSAQKNPTAFYLCATSSRDFSNQPQHFGDGTRLSIL.

The rearrangement uses TRBV6-6 and TRBJ2-7; D might be TRBD1 (5 bases). The V end lost 1 base, the J end lost 7 bases, and 14 bases lay between the germline ends. The CDR3 covers 14 residues. Germline lookup yields CDR1 MNHNY and CDR2 SVGAGI (reference sequence). CDR3 sequence reads: CASSYFGRVGEQYF. Here the CDR3 DNA reads TGTGCCAGCAGTTACTTTGGCAGGGTAGGAGAGCAGTACTTC.

The chain carries TRBV5-1 and TRBJ1-2, with 7 bases fitting TRBD1. Germline CDR1 reads SGHRS; CDR2 reads YFSETQ. After removal of 4 bases from V and 6 bases from J, the junction contained 6 bases not matched to a gene. The CDR3 loop spans 13 amino acids. The CDR3 is CASSREGADGYTF. The CDR3 region has the DNA TGCGCCAGCAGCCGTGAGGGGGCCGATGGCTACACCTTC. Looking up the rest from reference TRBV5-1 and TRBJ1-2 gives the full variable domain: KAGVTQTPRYLIKTRGQQVTLSCSPISGHRSVSWYQQTPGQGLQFLFEYFSETQRNKGNFPGRFSGRQFSNSRSEMNVSTLELGDSALYLCASSREGADGYTFGSGTRLTVV.

This clonotype was observed at least ten times. This chain joins TRBV7-9 and TRBJ2-2, with D unresolved. The CDR3 is 11 amino acids. V lost 11 bases to trimming and J lost 3 bases, with 7 bases between them. Germline CDR1 is SEHNR and CDR2 is FQNEAQ (reference sequence). The CDR3 here is CAPDDTGELFF. DNA of the CDR3: TGTGCCCCGGACGACACCGGGGAGCTGTTTTTT.

This clonotype has a count of ten or more. The chain couples TRBV7-9 to TRBJ1-4; D is undetermined. This CDR3 spans 13 amino acids. V gave up 6 bases and J gave up 6 bases, with 11 bases separating them. Germline CDR1 SEHNR, CDR2 FQNEAQ (reference sequence). CDR3 amino acids: CASSARTHEKLFF. The DNA for the CDR3 is TGTGCCAGCAGTGCTAGGACTCATGAAAAACTGTTTTTT.

This sequence joins TRBV28 and TRBJ2-5; D ambiguous. This CDR3 region has 15 residues. The germline V gene has CDR1 MDHEN and CDR2 SYDVKM. V gave up 4 bases and J gave up 1 base, with 13 bases separating them. CDR3 in amino acids: CASSSRAPSQETQYF. The CDR3 DNA is TGTGCCAGCAGTTCCCGGGCCCCCTCCCAAGAGACCCAGTACTTC.

This chain joins TRBV7-2 and TRBJ1-2, with TRBD1 identical over 7 bases. The trim removed 3 bases at V and 2 bases at J, leaving 0 bases unmatched. CDR3 length equals 13 residues. Germline loops: CDR1 SGHTA, CDR2 FQGNSA. The CDR3 is CTSSLGQNYGYTF. CDR3 nucleotide sequence: TGTACCAGCAGCTTGGGACAGAACTATGGCTACACCTTC. Full variable domain (outside the CDR3, taken from reference TRBV7-2 and TRBJ1-2): GAGVSQSPSNKVTEKGKDVELRCDPISGHTALYWYRQSLGQGLEFLIYFQGNSAPDKSGLPSDRFSAERTGGSVSTLTIQRTQQEDSAVYLCTSSLGQNYGYTFGSGTRLTVV.

This clonotype has just a few counts. This rearrangement joins TRBV7-9 to TRBJ2-3; 8 nucleotides match TRBD2. CDR1 is SEHNR and CDR2 is FQNEAQ in the germline V gene (reference sequence). Trimming removed 5 bases from V and 2 bases from J; junction bases left unmatched: 12. This CDR3 comprises 17 residues. CDR3 nucleotide sequence: TGTGCCAGCAGCCCCCCCCGGGCGGGGGGAAACACAGATACGCAGTATTTT. It translates to CASSPPRAGGNTDTQYF.

This clonotype appeared many times. The chain uses TRBV7-2 and TRBJ2-2; 8 bases agree with TRBD1. Per germline, CDR1 SGHTA and CDR2 FQGNSA. The ends lost 7 bases at V and 3 bases at J; junction bases unmatched: 13. CDR3 size: 17 residues. The CDR3, as DNA: TGTGCCAGCACTCTCACATGGGCAGGGGGCCACACCGGGGAGCTGTTTTTT. It yields the protein CASTLTWAGGHTGELFF.

This clonotype was counted at least ten times. The V gene is TRBV7-2, the J gene TRBJ2-7; TRBD2 agrees at 8 bases. Trimming at V came to 1 base and at J to 6 bases, leaving 5 bases not matched to a gene. Germline CDR1 SGHTA, CDR2 FQGNSA. The CDR3 contains 14 residues. CDR3 in DNA: TGTGCCAGCAGCTTAGACGGGACTAGGTCCGAGCAGTACTTC. It is translated as CASSLDGTRSEQYF.

The chain combines TRBV4-3 with TRBJ1-2; D is uncertain. Looked up from germline, CDR1 is LGHNA and CDR2 is YSLEER. This CDR3 comprises 15 residues. The V end was cut by 0 bases, the J end by 4 bases, with 12 bases between. This CDR3 is CASSQDIGSPYGYTF. CDR3 DNA: TGCGCCAGCAGCCAAGATATCGGCTCACCCTATGGCTACACCTTC.

The chain links TRBV19 to TRBJ2-1; TRBD1 agrees at 8 bases. The CDR3 loop spans 14 amino acids. In germline, CDR1 is LNHDA, CDR2 SQIVND (reference sequence). Trimming at V came to 6 bases and at J to 7 bases, leaving 8 bases not matched to a gene. This chain's CDR3 is CASRDREIRNEQFF. The CDR3 DNA sequence: TGTGCCAGTAGGGACAGGGAGATACGGAATGAGCAGTTCTTC.

This clonotype was observed many times. The chain couples TRBV7-9 to TRBJ1-1; 7 bases fit TRBD1. Germline CDR1 and CDR2: SEHNR and FQNEAQ (reference sequence). The CDR3 has 15 amino acids. The V and J ends lost 5 bases and 0 bases, in that order; junction bases with no gene match: 6. CDR3: CASSLKGALNTEAFF. The CDR3 DNA reads TGTGCCAGCAGCCTGAAGGGGGCTTTGAACACTGAAGCTTTCTTT.

The chain carries TRBV6-6 and TRBJ1-1, with a weak D call TRBD1 (5 bases). Germline loops: CDR1 MNHNY, CDR2 SVGAGI (reference sequence). This CDR3 contains 15 residues. Deletions cut 3 bases from V and 5 bases from J, with 16 bases between. CDR3 DNA: TGTGCCAGCAGTTATCCACGGCGAGGGACGACTGAAGCTTTCTTT. As protein: CASSYPRRGTTEAFF.

At least ten counts were recorded for this clonotype. The chain links TRBV28 to TRBJ2-5; 9 positions agree with TRBD1. V lost 5 bases to trimming and J lost 2 bases; unmatched junction nucleotides: 6. Per the germline V gene, CDR1 is MDHEN and CDR2 is SYDVKM. The CDR3 sequence is 15 residues long. CDR3 in amino acids: CASSLGQGRQETQYF. The CDR3 DNA is TGTGCCAGCAGTCTAGGACAGGGGCGTCAAGAGACCCAGTACTTC.

This clonotype appeared many times. The V call is TRBV7-2, the J call TRBJ2-5; the match to TRBD2 covers 11 bases. There are 17 residues in the CDR3. The junction had 7 bases not matched to a gene; V was cut back by 2 bases and J by 2 bases. CDR1 is SGHTA and CDR2 is FQGNSA in the germline V gene. Written as DNA, the CDR3 is TGTGCCAGCAGCTTAAGGGGGACTAGCGGATCTCAAGAGACCCAGTACTTC. It specifies CASSLRGTSGSQETQYF.

The CDR3 loop reads CASSIPQGGQYNEQFF. CDR3 DNA: TGTGCCAGCAGCATACCACAGGGGGGTCAGTACAATGAGCAGTTCTTC. The chain recombines TRBV5-5 with TRBJ2-1; 8 nucleotides agree with TRBD1. This CDR3 region has 16 residues. Germline V CDR1 and CDR2: SGHKS, YYEKEE (reference sequence). V trimming: 4 bases; J trimming: 4 bases; junction bases outside the gene matches: 10.